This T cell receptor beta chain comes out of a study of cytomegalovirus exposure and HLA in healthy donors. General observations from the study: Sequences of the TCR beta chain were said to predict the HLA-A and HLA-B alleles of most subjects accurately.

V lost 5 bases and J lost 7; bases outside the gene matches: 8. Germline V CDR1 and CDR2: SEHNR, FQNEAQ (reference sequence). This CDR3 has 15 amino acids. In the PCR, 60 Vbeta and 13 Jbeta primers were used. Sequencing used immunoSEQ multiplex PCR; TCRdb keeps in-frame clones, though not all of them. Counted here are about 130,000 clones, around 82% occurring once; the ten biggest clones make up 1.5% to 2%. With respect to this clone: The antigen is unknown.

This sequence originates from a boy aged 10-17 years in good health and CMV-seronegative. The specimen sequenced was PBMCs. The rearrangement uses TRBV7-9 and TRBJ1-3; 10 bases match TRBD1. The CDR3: CASSPRVGQGNTIYF. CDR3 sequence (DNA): TGTGCCAGCAGCCCCAGGGTGGGACAGGGGAACACCATATATTTT.